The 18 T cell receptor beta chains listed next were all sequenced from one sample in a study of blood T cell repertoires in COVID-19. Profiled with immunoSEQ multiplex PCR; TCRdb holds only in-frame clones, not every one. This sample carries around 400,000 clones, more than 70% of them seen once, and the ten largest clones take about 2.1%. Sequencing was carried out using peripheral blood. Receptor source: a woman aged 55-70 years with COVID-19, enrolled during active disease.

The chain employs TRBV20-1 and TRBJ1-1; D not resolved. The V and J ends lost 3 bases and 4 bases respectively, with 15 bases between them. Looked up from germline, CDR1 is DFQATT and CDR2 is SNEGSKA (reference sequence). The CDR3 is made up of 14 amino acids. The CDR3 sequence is CSASGAPTGTEAFF. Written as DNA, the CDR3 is TGCAGTGCTAGTGGCGCCCCTACGGGCACTGAAGCTTTCTTT.

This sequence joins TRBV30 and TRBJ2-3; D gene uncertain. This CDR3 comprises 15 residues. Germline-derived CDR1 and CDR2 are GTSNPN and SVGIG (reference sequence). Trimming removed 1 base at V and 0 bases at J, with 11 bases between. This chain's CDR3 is CAWSAETISTDTQYF. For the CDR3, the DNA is TGTGCCTGGAGTGCAGAAACCATAAGCACAGATACGCAGTATTTT. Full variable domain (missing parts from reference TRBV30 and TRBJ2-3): SQTIHQWPATLVQPVGSPLSLECTVEGTSNPNLYWYRQAAGRGLQLLFYSVGIGQISSEVPQNLSASRPQDRQFILSSKKLLLSDSGFYLCAWSAETISTDTQYFGPGTRLTVL.

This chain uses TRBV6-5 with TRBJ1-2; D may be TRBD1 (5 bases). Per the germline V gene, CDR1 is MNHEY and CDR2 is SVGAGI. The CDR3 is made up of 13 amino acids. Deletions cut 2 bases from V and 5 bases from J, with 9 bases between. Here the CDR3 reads CASSYDRAYGYTF. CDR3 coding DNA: TGTGCCAGCAGTTACGACAGAGCGTATGGCTACACCTTC.

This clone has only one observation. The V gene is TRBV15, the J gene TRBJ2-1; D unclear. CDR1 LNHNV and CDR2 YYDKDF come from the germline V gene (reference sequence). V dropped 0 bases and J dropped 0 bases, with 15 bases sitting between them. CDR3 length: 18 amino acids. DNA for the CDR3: TGTGCCACCAGCAGAGATCCAGGATCCAGCAGCTCCTACAATGAGCAGTTCTTC. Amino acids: CATSRDPGSSSSYNEQFF.

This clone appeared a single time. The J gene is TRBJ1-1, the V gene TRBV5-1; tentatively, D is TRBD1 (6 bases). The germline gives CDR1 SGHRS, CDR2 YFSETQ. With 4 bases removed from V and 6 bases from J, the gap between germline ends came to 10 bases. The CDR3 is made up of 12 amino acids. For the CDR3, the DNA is TGCGCCAGCAGCCAACAGGGCGCTGAAGCTTTCTTT. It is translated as CASSQQGAEAFF.

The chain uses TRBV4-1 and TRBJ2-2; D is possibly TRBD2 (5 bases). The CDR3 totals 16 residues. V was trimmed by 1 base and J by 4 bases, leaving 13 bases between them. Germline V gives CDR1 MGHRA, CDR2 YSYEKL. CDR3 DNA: TGCGCCAGCAGCCAAGTTTGGGGTCGGGGCACCGGGGAGCTGTTTTTT. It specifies CASSQVWGRGTGELFF.

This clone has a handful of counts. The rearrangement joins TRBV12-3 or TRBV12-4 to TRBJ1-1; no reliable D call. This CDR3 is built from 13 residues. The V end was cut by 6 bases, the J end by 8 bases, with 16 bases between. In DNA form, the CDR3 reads TGTGCCAGCAGCGCCCGGGTTGGCTCGGAAGCTTTCTTT. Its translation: CASSARVGSEAFF.

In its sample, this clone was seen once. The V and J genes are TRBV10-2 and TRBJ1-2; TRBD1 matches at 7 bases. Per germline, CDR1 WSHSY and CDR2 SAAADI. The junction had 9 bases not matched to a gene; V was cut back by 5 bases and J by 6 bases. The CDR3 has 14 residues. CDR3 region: CASSPSLTGDGYTF. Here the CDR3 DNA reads TGCGCCAGCAGTCCGAGCCTCACAGGGGATGGCTACACCTTC.

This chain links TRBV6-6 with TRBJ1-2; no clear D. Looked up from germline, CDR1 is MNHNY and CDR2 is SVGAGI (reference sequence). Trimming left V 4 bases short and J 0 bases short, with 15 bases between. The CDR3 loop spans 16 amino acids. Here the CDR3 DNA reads TGTGCCAGCAGTTCATGGGAGGGCGTAGCTAACTATGGCTACACCTTC. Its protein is CASSSWEGVANYGYTF.

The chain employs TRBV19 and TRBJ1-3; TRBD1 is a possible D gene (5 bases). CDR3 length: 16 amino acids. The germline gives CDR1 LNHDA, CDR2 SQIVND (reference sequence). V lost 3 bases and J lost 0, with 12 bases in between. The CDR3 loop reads CASSMLGASSGNTIYF. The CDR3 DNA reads TGTGCCAGTAGTATGCTTGGGGCGTCCTCTGGAAACACCATATATTTT.

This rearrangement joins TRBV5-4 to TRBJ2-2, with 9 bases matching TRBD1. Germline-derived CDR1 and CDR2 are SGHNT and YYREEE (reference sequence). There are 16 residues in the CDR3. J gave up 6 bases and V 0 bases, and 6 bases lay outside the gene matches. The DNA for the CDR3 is TGTGCCAGCAGCTTGGTCGGACAGGGGATCCCCGGGGAGCTGTTTTTT. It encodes CASSLVGQGIPGELFF.

Here the CDR3 DNA reads TGCGCCAGCAGTGACCCAGGGGGCACTGAAGCTTTCTTT. It is translated as CASSDPGGTEAFF. The chain carries TRBV10-1 and TRBJ1-1; 7 positions agree with TRBD1. Looked up from germline, CDR1 is WNHNN and CDR2 is SYGVQD (reference sequence). The CDR3 extends over 13 amino acids. Unmatched junction bases numbered 2, after V lost 3 bases and J lost 4 bases.

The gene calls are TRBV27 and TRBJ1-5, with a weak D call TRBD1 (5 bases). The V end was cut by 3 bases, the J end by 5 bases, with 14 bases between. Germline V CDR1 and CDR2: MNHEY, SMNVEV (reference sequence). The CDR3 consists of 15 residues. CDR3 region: CASSFSQGRYQPQHF. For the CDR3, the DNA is TGTGCCAGCAGTTTCTCTCAGGGTCGTTATCAGCCCCAGCATTTT.

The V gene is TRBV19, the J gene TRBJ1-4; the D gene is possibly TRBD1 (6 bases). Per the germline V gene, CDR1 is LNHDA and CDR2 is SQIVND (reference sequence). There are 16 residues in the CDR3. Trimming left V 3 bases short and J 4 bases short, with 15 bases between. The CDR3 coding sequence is TGTGCCAGTAGTATCGCCTCGGACAGTTATAATGAAAAACTGTTTTTT. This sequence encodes CASSIASDSYNEKLFF.

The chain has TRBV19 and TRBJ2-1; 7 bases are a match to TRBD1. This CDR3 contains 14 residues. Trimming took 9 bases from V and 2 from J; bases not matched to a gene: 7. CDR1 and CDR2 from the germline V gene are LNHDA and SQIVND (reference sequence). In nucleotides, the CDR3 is TGTGCCAGGGTCGACAGGGTACCCTACAATGAGCAGTTCTTC. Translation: CARVDRVPYNEQFF. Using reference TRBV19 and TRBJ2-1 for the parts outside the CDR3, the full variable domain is DGGITQSPKYLFRKEGQNVTLSCEQNLNHDAMYWYRQDPGQGLRLIYYSQIVNDFQKGDIAEGYSVSREKKESFPLTVTSAQKNPTAFYLCARVDRVPYNEQFFGPGTRLTVL.

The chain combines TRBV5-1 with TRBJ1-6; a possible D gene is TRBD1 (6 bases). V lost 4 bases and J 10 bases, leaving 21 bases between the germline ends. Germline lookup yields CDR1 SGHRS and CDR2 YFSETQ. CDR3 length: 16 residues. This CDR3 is CASSPQGTGLGSPLHF. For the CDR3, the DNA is TGCGCCAGCAGCCCCCAGGGGACGGGATTGGGATCACCCCTCCACTTT.

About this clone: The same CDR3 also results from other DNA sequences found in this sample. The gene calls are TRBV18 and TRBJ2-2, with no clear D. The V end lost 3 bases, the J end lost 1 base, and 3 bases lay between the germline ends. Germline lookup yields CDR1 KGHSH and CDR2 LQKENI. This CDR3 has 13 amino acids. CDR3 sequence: CASSPQNTGELFF. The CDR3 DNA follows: TGTGCCAGCTCACCCCAGAACACCGGGGAGCTGTTTTTT.

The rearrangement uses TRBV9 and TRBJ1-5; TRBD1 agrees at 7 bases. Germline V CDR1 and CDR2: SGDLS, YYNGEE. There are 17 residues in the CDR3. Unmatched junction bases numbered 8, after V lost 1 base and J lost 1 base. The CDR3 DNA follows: TGTGCCAGCAGCGTATCCGTCCAGGGGGTAAGCAATCAGCCCCAGCATTTT. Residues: CASSVSVQGVSNQPQHF.